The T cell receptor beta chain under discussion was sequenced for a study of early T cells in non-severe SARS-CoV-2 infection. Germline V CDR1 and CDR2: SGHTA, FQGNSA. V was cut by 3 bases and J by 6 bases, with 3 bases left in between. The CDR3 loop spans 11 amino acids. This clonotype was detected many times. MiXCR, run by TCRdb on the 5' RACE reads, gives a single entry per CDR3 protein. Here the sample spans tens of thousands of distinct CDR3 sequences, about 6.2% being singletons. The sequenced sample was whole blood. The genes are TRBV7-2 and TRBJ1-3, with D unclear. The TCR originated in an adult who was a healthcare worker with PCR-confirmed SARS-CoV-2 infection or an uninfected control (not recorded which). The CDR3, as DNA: TGTGCCAGCAGCTTGGTAAACACCATATATTTT. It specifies CASSLVNTIYF.